One and the same sample provided the 27 T cell receptor beta chains below, sequenced in a study of T cells after yellow fever vaccination. TCRdb analysed the 5' RACE reads with MiXCR anew, one entry per CDR3 protein. The table has 200,000 to 300,000 distinct CDR3 sequences, roughly 6.8% seen once; the top ten hold 0.8% to 1.2%. The material sequenced was CD4+ T cells sorted from PBMCs, taken on the day of the yellow fever booster vaccination. The receptors stem from a man in his thirties or forties who received the YFV17D yellow fever vaccine.

The rearrangement links TRBV24-1 to TRBJ2-1; weak D call: TRBD2 (7 bases). This CDR3 contains 16 residues. CDR1 is KGHDR and CDR2 is SFDVKD in the germline V gene. Deletions cut 6 bases from V and 6 bases from J, with 20 bases between. The CDR3 loop is CATSPRGAGVINEQFF. CDR3 nucleotide sequence: TGTGCCACCAGTCCTAGGGGGGCGGGAGTAATCAATGAGCAGTTCTTC.

In this sample, this clonotype turned up many times. V is TRBV20-1 and J is TRBJ2-1; TRBD2 matches 13 bases. The V and J ends lost 5 bases and 6 bases, in that order; junction bases with no gene match: 4. Germline values: CDR1 DFQATT, CDR2 SNEGSKA (reference sequence). The CDR3 runs to 14 residues. The CDR3 protein is CSAGRLAGGNEQFF. CDR3 sequence (DNA): TGCAGTGCTGGAAGACTAGCGGGAGGCAATGAGCAGTTCTTC.

This rearrangement joins TRBV7-8 to TRBJ2-1; D is unresolved. The CDR3 loop spans 14 amino acids. Germline V gene data show CDR1 as SGHVS and CDR2 as FQNEAQ. The V end was cut by 3 bases, the J end by 2 bases, with 8 bases between. The CDR3 sequence is CASSFYRPYNEQFF. The CDR3 nucleotides are TGTGCCAGCAGCTTTTATCGCCCCTACAATGAGCAGTTCTTC. Full variable domain (outside the CDR3, taken from reference TRBV7-8 and TRBJ2-1): GAGVSQSPRYKVAKRGQDVALRCDPISGHVSLFWYQQALGQGPEFLTYFQNEAQLDKSGLPSDRFFAERPEGSVSTLKIQRTQQEDSAVYLCASSFYRPYNEQFFGPGTRLTVL.

This clonotype showed up many times. The chain links TRBV7-8 to TRBJ2-7, with 8 bases matching TRBD2. This CDR3 spans 14 amino acids. The germline CDR1 and CDR2 sequences are SGHVS and FQNEAQ. J was trimmed by 6 bases and V by 5 bases; bases with no gene match: 9. CDR3 bases: TGTGCCAGCAGCCCTGGACTAGCTGGCGCCGAGCAGTACTTC. Encoded protein: CASSPGLAGAEQYF.

This clonotype was observed many times. This rearrangement joins TRBV7-2 to TRBJ2-7, with 7 positions matching TRBD2. Germline V gene sequence: CDR1 SGHTA, CDR2 FQGNSA. V was clipped by 3 bases and J by 4 bases; unmatched bases: 6. This CDR3 has 14 amino acids. The CDR3 coding sequence is TGTGCCAGCAGCTTTTCTAGCGGCCCGTACGAGCAGTACTTC. This sequence encodes CASSFSSGPYEQYF.

This clonotype turned up a few times. The rearrangement joins TRBV15 to TRBJ2-5; D is unresolved. The germline gives CDR1 LNHNV, CDR2 YYDKDF (reference sequence). The CDR3 covers 13 residues. V gave up 0 bases and J gave up 5 bases, with 7 bases separating them. The CDR3: CATSRDASETQYF. The CDR3 nucleotides are TGTGCCACCAGCAGAGATGCATCGGAGACCCAGTACTTC.

The gene calls are TRBV7-2 and TRBJ2-1; 10 bases agree with TRBD2. The CDR3 is 16 amino acids. Germline CDR1 reads SGHTA; CDR2 reads FQGNSA. The V segment lost 6 bases and the J segment 0 bases; nucleotides outside the gene matches: 5. The CDR3 coding sequence is TGTGCCAGCAGTCCCTCTAGCGGGAGCTCCTACAATGAGCAGTTCTTC. Translation: CASSPSSGSSYNEQFF.

Ten or more counts support this clonotype. The chain uses TRBV20-1 and TRBJ2-7; perhaps D is TRBD1 or TRBD2 (5 bases each). V lost 4 bases, J lost 2 bases, and 12 bases lay in between. This CDR3 spans 13 amino acids. CDR1 and CDR2 from the germline V gene are DFQATT and SNEGSKA (reference sequence). For the CDR3, the DNA is TGCAGTGCTAACGACGGGGCTACCTACGAGCAGTACTTC. Encoded protein: CSANDGATYEQYF.

This clonotype has only a few counts. The chain combines TRBV7-4 with TRBJ2-2; 12 bases match TRBD2. This CDR3 region has 17 residues. Losses at the gene ends were 5 bases for V and 7 bases for J; bases not matched to a gene: 11. Germline V lookup: CDR1 SGHVT, CDR2 SQSDAQ. DNA of the CDR3: TGTGCCAGCAGCCCGACCGCGCTAGCGGGAGGGATCGGGGAGCTGTTTTTT. Its translation is CASSPTALAGGIGELFF. Filled out from reference TRBV7-4 and TRBJ2-2, the complete variable domain reads GAGVSQSPRYKVAKRGRDVALRCDSISGHVTLYWYRQTLGQGSEVLTYSQSDAQRDKSGRPSGRFSAERPERSVSTLKIQRTEQGDSAVYLCASSPTALAGGIGELFFGEGSRLTVL.

This clonotype has more than one count but fewer than ten. This chain connects TRBV7-8 to TRBJ2-1, with 7 positions matching TRBD1. The CDR3 is made up of 19 amino acids. The germline CDR1 and CDR2 sequences are SGHVS and FQNEAQ. V was pared by 1 base and J by 3 bases, with 15 bases of the junction left unmatched. CDR3 amino acids: CASSLVVGTVRGIYNEQFF. The CDR3 coding sequence is TGTGCCAGCAGCTTAGTAGTTGGGACAGTAAGAGGAATCTACAATGAGCAGTTCTTC.

This clonotype was counted a few times. This chain uses TRBV7-2 with TRBJ2-7, with a weak D call TRBD1 (6 bases). Germline assignment: CDR1 SGHTA and CDR2 FQGNSA. Trimming left V 2 bases short and J 3 bases short, with 14 bases between. The CDR3 spans 15 residues. CDR3 amino acids: CASSLRVGAGYEQYF. CDR3 DNA sequence: TGTGCCAGCAGCTTAAGGGTGGGGGCGGGCTACGAGCAGTACTTC.

In its sample, this clonotype was seen many times. The V call is TRBV5-1, the J call TRBJ2-3; D is perhaps TRBD2 (6 bases). The CDR3 is made up of 14 amino acids. V was trimmed by 4 bases and J by 6 bases, leaving 15 bases between them. From germline, CDR1 is SGHRS and CDR2 YFSETQ. The CDR3, as DNA: TGCGCCAGCAGCCGGGACTCTTCGACGGATACGCAGTATTTT. Amino acid sequence: CASSRDSSTDTQYF.

The chain combines TRBV14 with TRBJ2-3; the match to TRBD2 covers 10 bases. Germline CDR1 is SGHDN and CDR2 is FVKESK. J was trimmed by 4 bases and V by 4 bases; bases with no gene match: 8. The CDR3 runs to 16 residues. The CDR3 DNA follows: TGTGCCAGCAGCCCTTTAGGGCTAGCGGGAGCAGATACGCAGTATTTT. This encodes CASSPLGLAGADTQYF.

The chain uses TRBV5-1 and TRBJ2-3, with TRBD2 as a possible D gene (6 bases). Trimming took 6 bases from V and 0 from J, leaving 17 bases between them. CDR1 is SGHRS and CDR2 is YFSETQ in the germline V gene. The CDR3 spans 16 residues. Here the CDR3 DNA reads TGCGCCAGCACCCAGGGACTTCGCCTTAGCACAGATACGCAGTATTTT. This translates into CASTQGLRLSTDTQYF.

This clonotype occurred many times. The chain carries TRBV12-3 or TRBV12-4 and TRBJ2-7; 10 bases are shared with TRBD1. Trimming took 5 bases from V and 2 from J; bases not matched to a gene: 6. The CDR3 loop spans 15 amino acids. In DNA, the CDR3 is TGTGCCAGCAGTCCCGGGACAGGGGTCCCCTACGAGCAGTACTTC. It specifies CASSPGTGVPYEQYF.

This clonotype occurred many times. V usage is TRBV20-1 and J usage is TRBJ2-7; 11 nucleotides align to TRBD1. CDR3 size: 15 residues. Germline V gene lookup returns CDR1 DFQATT and CDR2 SNEGSKA (reference sequence). Trimming cost V 5 bases and J 7 bases; bases outside gene matches: 13. CDR3 in amino acids: CSAAAGTGGSGEQYF. CDR3 DNA: TGCAGTGCTGCGGCCGGGACAGGGGGGTCTGGGGAGCAGTACTTC.

The rearrangement links TRBV2 to TRBJ1-1; weak D call: TRBD1 (6 bases). There are 11 residues in the CDR3. CDR1 SNHLY and CDR2 FYNNEI come from the germline V gene. V shed 6 bases and J shed 11 bases, with 13 bases lying between them. The CDR3 coding sequence is TGTGCCAGCAGCGAACAGGGAGTGGCTTTCTTT. It specifies CASSEQGVAFF.

J is TRBJ1-3 and V is TRBV4-3; D gene unclear. The CDR3 has 14 residues. Trimming removed 0 bases at V and 4 bases at J, with 7 bases between. Germline V gives CDR1 LGHNA, CDR2 YSLEER. CDR3 amino acids: CASSQDSSGNTIYF. CDR3 nucleotide sequence: TGCGCCAGCAGCCAAGATTCTTCCGGAAACACCATATATTTT.

This clonotype was seen ten or more times. The chain carries TRBV7-2 and TRBJ2-3, with 9 bases that match TRBD1. Germline V lookup: CDR1 SGHTA, CDR2 FQGNSA. Losses at the gene ends were 5 bases for V and 9 bases for J; bases not matched to a gene: 6. The CDR3 runs to 13 residues. Here the CDR3 reads CASSTGDRGTQYF. As DNA, the CDR3 is TGTGCCAGCAGCACCGGAGACAGGGGGACGCAGTATTTT.

This clonotype came up many times. The J gene is TRBJ2-2, the V gene TRBV7-6, with no clear D. V was cut by 1 base and J by 1 base, with 10 bases left in between. CDR3 length: 16 residues. CDR1 is SGHVS and CDR2 is FNYEAQ in the germline V gene. CDR3 DNA: TGTGCCAGCAGCTTAGGGGTAGGAAGGAACACCGGGGAGCTGTTTTTT. It translates to CASSLGVGRNTGELFF.

Only a few counts were recorded for this clonotype. The chain uses TRBV11-3 and TRBJ2-1, with D tentatively TRBD2 (5 bases). The CDR3 runs 14 residues. Germline CDR1 reads SGHNT; CDR2 reads YENEEA. The germline V and J ends were trimmed by 9 bases and 2 bases, with 14 bases remaining between them. CDR3 coding DNA: TGTGCCAGAAAAAGCGGATTTCCCTACAATGAGCAGTTCTTC. Protein product: CARKSGFPYNEQFF.

Here the CDR3 DNA reads TGCAGTGTTACACAGGGTGATCAGCCCCAGCATTTT. Amino acids: CSVTQGDQPQHF. This rearrangement joins TRBV20-1 to TRBJ1-5; a possible D gene is TRBD1 (6 bases). This CDR3 has 12 residues. V was shortened by 7 bases and J by 5 bases, with 12 bases between the two germline ends. Germline V lookup: CDR1 DFQATT, CDR2 SNEGSKA (reference sequence).

This chain uses TRBV7-2 with TRBJ1-1; D call uncertain. Germline CDR1 SGHTA, CDR2 FQGNSA. V lost 1 base and J 6 bases, leaving 12 bases between the germline ends. The CDR3 length is 14 residues. The CDR3 region has the DNA TGTGCCAGCAGCTTAGGTCCAGCCGGGGCTGAAGCTTTCTTT. It encodes CASSLGPAGAEAFF.

Many counts were recorded for this clonotype. The chain uses TRBV5-1 and TRBJ2-5, with TRBD1 identical over 11 bases. The CDR3 sequence is 16 residues long. Germline V lookup: CDR1 SGHRS, CDR2 YFSETQ. Unmatched junction bases numbered 10, after V lost 4 bases and J lost 5 bases. The CDR3 here is CASSRTPGTGGETQYF. The CDR3 DNA sequence: TGCGCCAGCAGCAGGACTCCCGGGACAGGGGGGGAGACCCAGTACTTC.

This clonotype was seen many times. V usage is TRBV4-2 and J usage is TRBJ2-1; 10 bases are a match to TRBD2. V lost 4 bases and J lost 2; bases outside the gene matches: 8. Germline V gives CDR1 LGHNA, CDR2 YNFKEQ. This CDR3 spans 17 amino acids. The DNA for the CDR3 is TGTGCCAGCAGCCTCGCTAGCGGGAGAGATCCCTACAATGAGCAGTTCTTC. It specifies CASSLASGRDPYNEQFF.

This clonotype was observed a handful of times. The chain recombines TRBV29-1 with TRBJ2-7; 8 bases match TRBD1. Germline assignment: CDR1 SQVTM and CDR2 ANQGSEA. V shed 4 bases and J 2 bases; nucleotides not matched to a gene: 4. CDR3 length equals 13 residues. In DNA, the CDR3 is TGCAGCGTTGCACAGGGGGTAACCTACGAGCAGTACTTC. It is translated as CSVAQGVTYEQYF.

This clonotype was detected a few times. The V call is TRBV7-2, the J call TRBJ2-7; D is unresolved. CDR3 length: 16 residues. The germline V and J ends were trimmed by 5 bases and 1 base, with 18 bases remaining between them. The germline V gene has CDR1 SGHTA and CDR2 FQGNSA. CDR3 amino acids: CASSHSADMISYEQYF. Written as DNA, the CDR3 is TGTGCCAGCAGCCATTCCGCCGACATGATTTCCTACGAGCAGTACTTC.